The T cell receptor beta chain under discussion was sequenced for a study of naive and memory T cell subsets. Per the germline V gene, CDR1 is MGHDK and CDR2 is SYGVNS. The CDR3 spans 17 residues. The V segment lost 1 base and the J segment 5 bases; nucleotides outside the gene matches: 8. CD8 T cells were positively selected from what remained after CD4 positive selection. Cells stained for CD3, CD4, CD8, CD45RA and CD27 were sorted into four subsets. Findings and caveats of the study: RNA-based TCR counts may shift with T cell activation and differentiation.

Both TRBC1 and TRBC2 were covered by a beta constant-region primer of two equimolar oligonucleotides. Ligated cDNA was amplified by four rounds of PCR with nested alpha and beta constant-region primers and SP2. TCRdb called the UMI-ligation and nested PCR reads again in MiXCR, with one record for every CDR3 protein. The data contain about 120,000 distinct CDR3 sequences, 36% of them singletons. With respect to this clonotype: Its specificity is unknown.

V and J are TRBV25-1 and TRBJ1-4; 9 bases map to TRBD1. This TCR came from a human donor in good health. The sample comprised central memory CD4+ T cells from blood. This CDR3 is CASSESRSDRGNEKLFF. The CDR3 DNA reads as TGTGCCAGCAGTGAATCTCGGTCGGACAGGGGCAATGAAAAACTGTTTTTT.